A selection of T cell receptor beta chains follows, all from one sample in a study of T cells during gluten challenge in celiac disease. TCRdb used MiXCR to reprocess the single-cell sequencing reads, holding one entry per CDR3 protein. The repertoire consists of about 340 distinct CDR3 sequences, with 30% to 35% occurring once and the leading ten covering approximately 74%. Sequences were derived from gluten-specific CD4+ T cells sorted from blood using tetramers, sampled at baseline or on day 6, 14 or 28 of gluten challenge (not recorded which). The origin of the receptors is a male donor with celiac disease. CDR3s include the opening cysteine and the closing phenylalanine or tryptophan. The order of the fields is D gene, V gene, J gene, clone size, CDR3 DNA, CDR3 protein. The D gene is left open where the match is weak. Some rows mark clone size as missing; the rest say once, few, many or name a class of expanded clone.

d_gene: NA
v_gene: TRBV5-6
j_gene: TRBJ1-3
abundance: NA
CDR3nt: TGTGCCAGCAGCTGGACTCCCAACTCTGGAAACACCATATATTTT
CDR3aa: CASSWTPNSGNTIYF

d_gene: NA
v_gene: TRBV5-6
j_gene: TRBJ1-6
abundance: few
CDR3nt: TGTGCCAGCAGCTTCGCATCTAGACAGGCTCCTAATTCACCCCTCCACTTT
CDR3aa: CASSFASRQAPNSPLHF

d_gene: NA
v_gene: TRBV19
j_gene: TRBJ2-2
abundance: NA
CDR3nt: TGTGCCAGTAGTATAGATCTAGCGCGATACACCGGGGAGCTGTTTTTT
CDR3aa: CASSIDLARYTGELFF

d_gene: NA
v_gene: TRBV7-6
j_gene: TRBJ2-1
abundance: hyperexpanded
CDR3nt: TGTGCCAGCAGCTACCTGCGAGGTGAGCAGTTCTTC
CDR3aa: CASSYLRGEQFF

d_gene: NA
v_gene: TRBV20-1
j_gene: TRBJ1-1
abundance: NA
CDR3nt: TGCAGTGCTAGTGGTGGGGGGGACACTGAAGCTTTCTTT
CDR3aa: CSASGGGDTEAFF

d_gene: NA
v_gene: TRBV30
j_gene: TRBJ2-1
abundance: hyperexpanded
CDR3nt: TGTGCCTGGAGTGTACGGGCATGGGAGTCGGGTGAGCAGTTCTTC
CDR3aa: CAWSVRAWESGEQFF

d_gene: TRBD1
v_gene: TRBV6-5
j_gene: TRBJ2-2
abundance: medium-sized
CDR3nt: TGTGCCAGCGGTCGTCTCTGGGACAGGGCGAACACCGGGGAGCTGTTTTTT
CDR3aa: CASGRLWDRANTGELFF

d_gene: NA
v_gene: TRBV7-2
j_gene: TRBJ2-5
abundance: NA
CDR3nt: TGTGCCAGCAGCTTAGTGACGTGGGAGACCCAGTACTTC
CDR3aa: CASSLVTWETQYF

d_gene: TRBD1
v_gene: TRBV7-9
j_gene: TRBJ1-2
abundance: NA
CDR3nt: TGTGCCAGCAGCTTAAGGGACAGGGATGGCTACACCTTC
CDR3aa: CASSLRDRDGYTF

d_gene: TRBD1
v_gene: TRBV7-2
j_gene: TRBJ2-7
abundance: medium-sized
CDR3nt: TGTGCCAGCAGCTCACCCCCCCCGGGACAGGGGTTCCCCTACGAGCAGTACTTC
CDR3aa: CASSSPPPGQGFPYEQYF

d_gene: NA
v_gene: TRBV7-2
j_gene: TRBJ2-4
abundance: NA
CDR3nt: TGTGCCAGCAGCTCTATGGCTAGCCCTGGAGACAAAAACATTCAGTACTTC
CDR3aa: CASSSMASPGDKNIQYF

d_gene: NA
v_gene: TRBV4-2
j_gene: TRBJ2-3
abundance: NA
CDR3nt: TGTGTCAGCAACCATCCCCAGGCCACAGATACGCAGTATTTT
CDR3aa: CVSNHPQATDTQYF

d_gene: NA
v_gene: TRBV12-3/TRBV12-4
j_gene: TRBJ1-5
abundance: NA
CDR3nt: TGTGCCAGCAGTTTGGGTCGCAATCAGCCCCAGCATTTT
CDR3aa: CASSLGRNQPQHF

d_gene: NA
v_gene: TRBV5-1
j_gene: TRBJ2-3
abundance: NA
CDR3nt: TGCGCCAGCAGCTCAGGGGCCGGATGGGCAGATACGCAGTATTTT
CDR3aa: CASSSGAGWADTQYF

d_gene: NA
v_gene: TRBV7-7
j_gene: TRBJ1-5
abundance: medium-sized
CDR3nt: TGTGCTAGCAGCTTACCGATAAGAAGCAATCAGCCCCAGCATTTT
CDR3aa: CASSLPIRSNQPQHF

d_gene: TRBD2
v_gene: TRBV29-1
j_gene: TRBJ2-5
abundance: many
CDR3nt: TGCAGCGTTGATAGGGGCGGGAGCTTAGAGACCCAGTACTTC
CDR3aa: CSVDRGGSLETQYF

d_gene: NA
v_gene: TRBV7-6
j_gene: TRBJ2-2
abundance: hyperexpanded
CDR3nt: TGTGCCAGCAGCCCAACGCCTTTGGGCACTTGGGGGGAGCTGTTTTTT
CDR3aa: CASSPTPLGTWGELFF

d_gene: NA
v_gene: TRBV7-3
j_gene: TRBJ2-3
abundance: NA
CDR3nt: TGTGCCAGCAGCTTCCATAGCACAGATACGCAGTATTTT
CDR3aa: CASSFHSTDTQYF

d_gene: NA
v_gene: TRBV5-1
j_gene: TRBJ2-7
abundance: medium-sized
CDR3nt: TGCGCCAGCAGCTTCGGGGGAGGCTACTACGAGCAGTACTTC
CDR3aa: CASSFGGGYYEQYF

d_gene: NA
v_gene: TRBV7-8
j_gene: TRBJ1-3
abundance: NA
CDR3nt: TGTGCCAGCAGCTCAATGACGGACATCCTCTCTGGAAACACCATATATTTT
CDR3aa: CASSSMTDILSGNTIYF

d_gene: NA
v_gene: TRBV19
j_gene: TRBJ1-5
abundance: NA
CDR3nt: TGTGCCAGTAGTATTATGGGGTATAGCAATCAGCCCCAGCATTTT
CDR3aa: CASSIMGYSNQPQHF

d_gene: TRBD2
v_gene: TRBV9
j_gene: TRBJ2-3
abundance: NA
CDR3nt: TGTGCCAGCAGCCCCAAGCGGGAGAATTTGGTGGATACGCAGTATTTT
CDR3aa: CASSPKRENLVDTQYF

d_gene: NA
v_gene: TRBV20-1
j_gene: TRBJ2-2
abundance: few
CDR3nt: TGCAGTGCTAGGAGGGGATTGCACGACGGGGAGCTGTTTTTT
CDR3aa: CSARRGLHDGELFF

d_gene: NA
v_gene: TRBV5-1
j_gene: TRBJ2-5
abundance: NA
CDR3nt: TGCGCCAGCAGCCCAGGCACGACCGGGCACCCAGAGACCCAGTACTTC
CDR3aa: CASSPGTTGHPETQYF

d_gene: NA
v_gene: TRBV2
j_gene: TRBJ2-3
abundance: NA
CDR3nt: TGTGCCAGCAGTGAAACCCACACAGATACGCAGTATTTT
CDR3aa: CASSETHTDTQYF

d_gene: NA
v_gene: TRBV20-1
j_gene: TRBJ2-3
abundance: NA
CDR3nt: TGCAGTGCTAGGCCCCGGGAGACGCAGTATTTT
CDR3aa: CSARPRETQYF

d_gene: TRBD1
v_gene: TRBV6-5
j_gene: TRBJ1-1
abundance: medium-sized
CDR3nt: TGTGCCAGCAATGACCGGACAGGGAGAAAAACTGAAGCTTTCTTT
CDR3aa: CASNDRTGRKTEAFF

d_gene: NA
v_gene: TRBV7-2
j_gene: TRBJ2-3
abundance: NA
CDR3nt: TGTGCCGGCAGCTTACGGGAGGGGGCAGGGGATACGCAGTATTTT
CDR3aa: CAGSLREGAGDTQYF

d_gene: NA
v_gene: TRBV5-1
j_gene: TRBJ1-1
abundance: NA
CDR3nt: TGCGCCAGCAGCTTGCGAGCGCAGGGGAACACTGAAGCTTTCTTT
CDR3aa: CASSLRAQGNTEAFF

d_gene: TRBD2
v_gene: TRBV15
j_gene: TRBJ2-2
abundance: medium-sized
CDR3nt: TGTGCCACCAGCAGAGATCAGACTAGCTTATCTAAAGGGAACACCGGGGAGCTGTTTTTT
CDR3aa: CATSRDQTSLSKGNTGELFF

d_gene: NA
v_gene: TRBV5-1
j_gene: TRBJ1-3
abundance: NA
CDR3nt: TGCGCCAGCAGCCCCTGGGAGAGCACTGGAAACACCATATATTTT
CDR3aa: CASSPWESTGNTIYF